These 8 T cell receptor beta chains were sequenced from one sample in a study of blood T cell repertoires in COVID-19. Assay used: immunoSEQ multiplex PCR; TCRdb lists only in-frame clones, some missing. The sample has over 250,000 clones; roughly 90% are singletons. The sequenced sample consisted of PBMCs or T cells enriched from blood (not recorded which). The receptors come from a woman aged 18-30 years who had recovered from COVID-19.

This sequence joins TRBV5-1 and TRBJ2-5; D may be TRBD2 (6 bases). Germline values: CDR1 SGHRS, CDR2 YFSETQ. Trimming cost V 7 bases and J 3 bases, with 19 bases left between them. CDR3 length: 15 amino acids. CDR3 bases: TGCGCCAGCTCCACCCAGTTGCGGGGAGAAGAGACCCAGTACTTC. Translation gives CASSTQLRGEETQYF.

This clone has more than one count but fewer than ten. The chain couples TRBV5-1 to TRBJ2-1; D is perhaps TRBD1 (5 bases). V shed 2 bases and J shed 0 bases, with 15 bases lying between them. The CDR3 has 17 amino acids. Germline V CDR1 and CDR2: SGHRS, YFSETQ. The CDR3 DNA follows: TGCGCCAGCAGCTTTTTGGGGCAGCCGACCTCCTACAATGAGCAGTTCTTC. Translation gives CASSFLGQPTSYNEQFF.

The chain has TRBV6-2 or TRBV6-3 and TRBJ2-7, with TRBD2 matching 8 bases. CDR1 MNHEY and CDR2 SVGEGT come from the germline V gene. CDR3 length: 14 residues. Losses at the gene ends were 6 bases for V and 3 bases for J; bases not matched to a gene: 7. The CDR3 DNA is TGTGCCAGCAGCCAAGAGCGGGAGCACTACGAGCAGTACTTC. Translating it yields CASSQEREHYEQYF.

The rearrangement uses TRBV27 and TRBJ1-5; 8 bases map to TRBD1. The junction had 12 bases not matched to a gene; V was cut back by 6 bases and J by 2 bases. CDR3 length equals 17 residues. The germline CDR1 and CDR2 sequences are MNHEY and SMNVEV (reference sequence). DNA of the CDR3: TGTGCCAGCAGGGACAGGGACTCCCGGGGTGGCAATCAGCCCCAGCATTTT. Translated: CASRDRDSRGGNQPQHF.

The CDR3 nucleotides read TGTGCCGCCCGCCCGGGGAGCTCCTACAATGAGCAGTTCTTC. It translates to CAARPGSSYNEQFF. V gene TRBV6-6 combines with J gene TRBJ2-1, with D perhaps matching TRBD2 (5 bases). V was cut by 11 bases and J by 0 bases, with 14 bases left in between. Germline V CDR1 and CDR2: MNHNY, SVGAGI (reference sequence). CDR3 length equals 14 residues.

The chain links TRBV5-4 to TRBJ2-7, with TRBD1 identical over 10 bases. The length of the CDR3 is 14 residues. Germline V gives CDR1 SGHNT, CDR2 YYREEE (reference sequence). V trimming: 3 bases; J trimming: 6 bases; junction bases outside the gene matches: 6. This CDR3 is CASSYRDRGGEQYF. In DNA form, the CDR3 reads TGTGCCAGCAGCTACCGGGACAGGGGAGGCGAGCAGTACTTC.

CDR3 DNA: TGCGCCAGCAATACAGGGGGGAATTCACCCCTCCACTTT. This codes for CASNTGGNSPLHF. The chain carries TRBV4-3 and TRBJ1-6; 8 positions match TRBD1. Germline loops: CDR1 LGHNA, CDR2 YSLEER. The junction had 3 bases not matched to a gene; V was cut back by 7 bases and J by 7 bases. The CDR3 is 13 amino acids.

This chain joins TRBV9 and TRBJ1-2; 7 positions agree with TRBD1. V was clipped by 0 bases and J by 7 bases; unmatched bases: 12. The V gene's germline CDR1 is SGDLS and CDR2 YYNGEE. This CDR3 is 16 amino acids long. The CDR3 reads CASSVESGGRSSGYTF. CDR3 in DNA: TGTGCCAGCAGCGTAGAATCAGGGGGAAGGTCAAGTGGCTACACCTTC.